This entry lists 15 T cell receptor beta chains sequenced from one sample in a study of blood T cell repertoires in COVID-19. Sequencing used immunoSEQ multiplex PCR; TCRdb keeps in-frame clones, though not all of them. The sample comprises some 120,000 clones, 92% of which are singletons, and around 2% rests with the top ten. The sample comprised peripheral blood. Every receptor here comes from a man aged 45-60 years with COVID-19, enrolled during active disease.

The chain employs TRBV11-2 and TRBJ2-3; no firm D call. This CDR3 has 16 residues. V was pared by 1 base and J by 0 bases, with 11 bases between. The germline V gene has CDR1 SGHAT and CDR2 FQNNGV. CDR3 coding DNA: TGTGCCAGCAGCTTAGGTGCGGAGCGTAGCACAGATACGCAGTATTTT. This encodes CASSLGAERSTDTQYF.

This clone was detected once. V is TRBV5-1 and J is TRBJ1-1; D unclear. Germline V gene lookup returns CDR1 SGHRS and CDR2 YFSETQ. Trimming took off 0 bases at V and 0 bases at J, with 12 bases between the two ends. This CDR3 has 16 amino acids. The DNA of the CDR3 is TGCGCCAGCAGCTTGGATGGTAGTCTCATGAACACTGAAGCTTTCTTT. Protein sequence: CASSLDGSLMNTEAFF.

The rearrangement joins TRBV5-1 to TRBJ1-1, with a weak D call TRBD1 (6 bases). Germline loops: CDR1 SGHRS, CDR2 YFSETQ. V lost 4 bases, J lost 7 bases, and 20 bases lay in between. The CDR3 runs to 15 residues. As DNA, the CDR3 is TGCGCCAGCAGCACCGTGGGGGCTACCCAATATGAAGCTTTCTTT. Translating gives CASSTVGATQYEAFF.

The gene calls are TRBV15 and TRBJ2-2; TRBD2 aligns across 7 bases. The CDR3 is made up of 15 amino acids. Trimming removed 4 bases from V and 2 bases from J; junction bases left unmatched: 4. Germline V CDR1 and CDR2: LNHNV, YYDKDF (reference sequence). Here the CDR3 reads CATSTAGVNTGELFF. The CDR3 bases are TGTGCCACCAGCACTGCGGGGGTTAACACCGGGGAGCTGTTTTTT.

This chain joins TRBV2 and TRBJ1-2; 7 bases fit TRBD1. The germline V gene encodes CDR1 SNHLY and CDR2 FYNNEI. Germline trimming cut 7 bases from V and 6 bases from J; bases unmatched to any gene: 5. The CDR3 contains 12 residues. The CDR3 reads CASTLGTDGYTF. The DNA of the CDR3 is TGTGCCAGCACCTTAGGGACAGATGGCTACACCTTC.

CDR3 residues: CASSPPPGTSGYQETQYF. The CDR3 bases are TGTGCCAGCAGTCCACCACCCGGGACTAGCGGGTACCAAGAGACCCAGTACTTC. J is TRBJ2-5 and V is TRBV25-1; 12 nucleotides match TRBD2. CDR1 and CDR2 from the germline V gene are MGHDK and SYGVNS. V was clipped by 5 bases and J by 0 bases; unmatched bases: 10. CDR3 length equals 18 residues.

CDR3 protein: CASTPGFREKLFF. The CDR3 DNA is TGTGCCAGCACCCCCGGGTTTCGTGAAAAACTGTTTTTT. The chain couples TRBV28 to TRBJ1-4, with D unresolved. Germline V CDR1 and CDR2: MDHEN, SYDVKM. V dropped 7 bases and J dropped 7 bases, with 13 bases sitting between them. This CDR3 region has 13 residues.

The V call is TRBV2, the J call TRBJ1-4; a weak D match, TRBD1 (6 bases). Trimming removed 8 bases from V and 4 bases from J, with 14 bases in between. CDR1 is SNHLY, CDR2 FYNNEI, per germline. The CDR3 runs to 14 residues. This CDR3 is CASSTHRVNEKLFF. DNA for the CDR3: TGTGCCAGCTCGACGCACAGGGTTAATGAAAAACTGTTTTTT.

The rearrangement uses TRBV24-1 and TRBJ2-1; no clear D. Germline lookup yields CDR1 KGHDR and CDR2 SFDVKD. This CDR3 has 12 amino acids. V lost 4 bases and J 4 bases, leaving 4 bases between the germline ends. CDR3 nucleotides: TGTGCCACCAGTGAGACTTACAATGAGCAGTTCTTC. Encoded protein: CATSETYNEQFF.

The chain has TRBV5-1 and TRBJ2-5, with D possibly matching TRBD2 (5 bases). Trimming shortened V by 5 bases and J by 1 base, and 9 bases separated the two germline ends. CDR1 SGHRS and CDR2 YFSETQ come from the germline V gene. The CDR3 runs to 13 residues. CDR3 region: CASRASSQETQYF. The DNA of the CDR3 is TGCGCCAGCAGGGCTAGCTCCCAAGAGACCCAGTACTTC.

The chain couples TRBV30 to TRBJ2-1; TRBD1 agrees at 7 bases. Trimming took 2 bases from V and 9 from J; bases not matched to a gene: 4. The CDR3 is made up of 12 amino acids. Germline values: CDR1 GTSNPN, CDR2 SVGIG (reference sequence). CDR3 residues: CAWSSTGLEQFF. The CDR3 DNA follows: TGTGCCTGGAGTTCGACAGGGCTTGAGCAGTTCTTC.

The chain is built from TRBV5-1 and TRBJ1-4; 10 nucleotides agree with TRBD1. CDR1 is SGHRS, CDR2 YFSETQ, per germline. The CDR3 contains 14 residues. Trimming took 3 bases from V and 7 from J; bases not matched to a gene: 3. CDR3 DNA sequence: TGCGCCAGCAGCTCGGGGACAGGGGCTGAAAAACTGTTTTTT. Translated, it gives CASSSGTGAEKLFF.

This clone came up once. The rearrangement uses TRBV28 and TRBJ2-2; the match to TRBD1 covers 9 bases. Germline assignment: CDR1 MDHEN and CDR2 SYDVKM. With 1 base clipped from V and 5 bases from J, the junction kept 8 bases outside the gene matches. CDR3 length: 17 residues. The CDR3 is CASSLLVQGASTGELFF. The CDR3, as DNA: TGTGCCAGCAGTTTATTGGTACAGGGGGCGAGTACCGGGGAGCTGTTTTTT.

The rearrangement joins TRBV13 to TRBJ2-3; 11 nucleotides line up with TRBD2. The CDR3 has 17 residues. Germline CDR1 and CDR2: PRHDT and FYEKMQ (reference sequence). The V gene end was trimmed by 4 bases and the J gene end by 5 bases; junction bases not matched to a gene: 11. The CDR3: CASSSTISGRAVDTQYF. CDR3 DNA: TGTGCCAGCAGCTCCACCATTAGCGGGAGGGCCGTAGATACGCAGTATTTT.

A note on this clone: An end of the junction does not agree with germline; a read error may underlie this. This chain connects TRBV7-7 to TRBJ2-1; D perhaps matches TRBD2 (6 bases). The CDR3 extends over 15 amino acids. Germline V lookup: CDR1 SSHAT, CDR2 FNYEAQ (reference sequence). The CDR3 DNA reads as TGTGCTAGCAGCGTGGACGGGAGCTCCTACAATGAGCAGTTCTTC. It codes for CASSVDGSSYNEQFF. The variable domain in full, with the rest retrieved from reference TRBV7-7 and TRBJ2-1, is GAGVSQSPRYKVTKRGQDVTLRCDPISSHATLYWYQQALGQGPEFLTYFNYEAQPDKSGLPSDRFSAERPEGSISTLTIQRTEQRDSAMYRCASSVDGSSYNEQFFGPGTRLTVL.